The 24 T cell receptor beta chains in this list originate from one sample, sequenced in a study of OX40 agonist ivuxolimab in advanced cancers. The assay was immunoSEQ multiplex PCR, and TCRdb's table has in-frame clones only and misses some. Of approximately 110,000 clones in the sample, roughly 90% are singletons; the top ten hold roughly 0.85%. The specimen was CD4+ or CD8+ T cells sorted from blood, collected in a trial of the OX40 agonist ivuxolimab. The receptors come from an adult with an advanced solid tumor such as melanoma, head and neck, liver or kidney cancer.

In its sample, this clone was seen a few times. This chain joins TRBV25-1 and TRBJ2-7; 11 bases match TRBD2. CDR3 size: 16 residues. Germline V gene sequence: CDR1 MGHDK, CDR2 SYGVNS. V shed 3 bases, J shed 1 base, and the junction held 5 bases outside the gene matches. CDR3 in amino acids: CASSEYSGRESYEQYF. The CDR3 DNA reads TGTGCCAGCAGTGAGTATAGCGGGAGGGAGTCCTACGAGCAGTACTTC.

CDR3 residues: CASSPRSGSWDYNEQFF. The CDR3 coding sequence is TGTGCCAGCTCACCGAGGAGCGGGAGTTGGGACTACAATGAGCAGTTCTTC. The chain joins TRBV18 to TRBJ2-1; 8 nucleotides line up with TRBD2. V dropped 3 bases and J dropped 3; count of bases not matched to a gene: 10. The CDR3 sequence is 17 residues long. Germline loops: CDR1 KGHSH, CDR2 LQKENI.

The chain combines TRBV2 with TRBJ2-1; 9 nucleotides agree with TRBD2. Germline V gene lookup returns CDR1 SNHLY and CDR2 FYNNEI. The CDR3 totals 13 residues. Losses at the gene ends were 11 bases for V and 5 bases for J; bases not matched to a gene: 7. CDR3 sequence reads: CADELAGNNEQFF. In DNA form, the CDR3 reads TGTGCCGACGAGCTAGCGGGAAACAATGAGCAGTTCTTC. The full variable domain, its missing parts supplied by reference TRBV2 and TRBJ2-1, is EPEVTQTPSHQVTQMGQEVILRCVPISNHLYFYWYRQILGQKVEFLVSFYNNEISEKSEIFDDQFSVERPDGSNFTLKIRSTKLEDSAMYFCADELAGNNEQFFGPGTRLTVL.

The genes are TRBV27 and TRBJ2-7; maybe TRBD2 (5 bases). V was clipped by 7 bases and J by 3 bases, with 22 bases between them. The CDR3 consists of 16 residues. Germline V gives CDR1 MNHEY, CDR2 SMNVEV (reference sequence). CDR3 DNA: TGTGCCAGCAATCTACGCCCTGGGTCCGGGGACTACGAGCAGTACTTC. Protein product: CASNLRPGSGDYEQYF.

The V call is TRBV5-1, the J call TRBJ1-4; D gene unclear. The germline V and J ends were trimmed by 1 base and 0 bases, with 4 bases remaining between them. CDR1 and CDR2 from the germline V gene are SGHRS and YFSETQ. CDR3 length equals 14 residues. In DNA, the CDR3 is TGCGCCAGCAGCTTGTCTGCAACTAATGAAAAACTGTTTTTT. As protein: CASSLSATNEKLFF.

CDR3 protein: CAISESSGLAYNEQFF. CDR3 coding DNA: TGTGCCATCAGTGAGTCGAGCGGGCTTGCCTACAATGAGCAGTTCTTC. This chain links TRBV10-3 with TRBJ2-1; TRBD2 might be the D (6 bases). The CDR3 length is 16 residues. V was pared by 0 bases and J by 2 bases, with 11 bases between. From germline, CDR1 is ENHRY and CDR2 SYGVKD.

The chain couples TRBV28 to TRBJ2-7; 8 nucleotides match TRBD1. The germline gives CDR1 MDHEN, CDR2 SYDVKM. The CDR3 sequence is 15 residues long. Trimming at V came to 4 bases and at J to 9 bases, leaving 14 bases not matched to a gene. This CDR3 reads CASSSPQGGLRAQYF. CDR3 in DNA: TGTGCCAGCAGTTCACCACAGGGGGGCCTACGAGCGCAGTACTTC.

About this clone itself: Sequence at one end of the junction differs from germline and may be a read error. CDR3 in DNA: TGTGCCAGCAGCTTACGCGCCGACAGGCACTTC. Its protein is CASSLRADRHF. The chain carries TRBV7-8 and TRBJ2-7, with D possibly TRBD1 on 6 matching bases. The CDR3 has 11 residues. Germline assignment: CDR1 SGHVS and CDR2 FQNEAQ.

This clone is a singleton in its sample. In nucleotides, the CDR3 is TGCAGCGTTCTAGGGGGTCAGGGGGCGATGGGGGAGCAGTACTTC. It translates to CSVLGGQGAMGEQYF. V gene TRBV29-1 combines with J gene TRBJ2-7; 8 bases align to TRBD1. The V and J ends lost 5 bases and 7 bases, in that order; junction bases with no gene match: 16. The CDR3 extends over 15 amino acids. Germline V gene data show CDR1 as SQVTM and CDR2 as ANQGSEA.

This rearrangement joins TRBV19 to TRBJ1-1; possible D gene TRBD1, 6 bases. Per the germline V gene, CDR1 is LNHDA and CDR2 is SQIVND (reference sequence). The germline V and J ends were trimmed by 1 base and 4 bases, with 10 bases remaining between them. The CDR3 length is 14 residues. The CDR3 sequence is CASSIGGRGTEAFF. The DNA for the CDR3 is TGTGCCAGTAGTATAGGGGGGCGAGGCACTGAAGCTTTCTTT.

This clone has a single count. This chain connects TRBV29-1 to TRBJ2-1; D gene ambiguous. The CDR3 length is 10 residues. Germline V CDR1 and CDR2: SQVTM, ANQGSEA. Trimming cost V 4 bases and J 5 bases, with 3 bases left between them. The CDR3 region has the DNA TGCAGCGTTGCTCACAATGAGCAGTTCTTC. Translated: CSVAHNEQFF.

This chain connects TRBV27 to TRBJ2-3, with 10 nucleotides matching TRBD2. The CDR3 totals 15 residues. Unmatched junction bases numbered 6, after V lost 5 bases and J lost 4 bases. Germline V lookup: CDR1 MNHEY, CDR2 SMNVEV (reference sequence). The CDR3 DNA sequence: TGTGCCAGCAGTCCCTTGAGCGGGAGGGCAGATACGCAGTATTTT. Encoded protein: CASSPLSGRADTQYF.

This rearrangement joins TRBV2 to TRBJ1-2; D not resolved. The V gene's germline CDR1 is SNHLY and CDR2 FYNNEI. The CDR3 length is 12 residues. V lost 4 bases, J lost 8 bases, and 11 bases lay in between. CDR3 sequence (DNA): TGTGCCAGCAGTGGACGATTCGAGGGCTACACCTTC. It is translated as CASSGRFEGYTF.

The chain recombines TRBV28 with TRBJ2-1, with D perhaps matching TRBD1 or TRBD2 (5 bases each). This CDR3 contains 15 residues. The germline V gene has CDR1 MDHEN and CDR2 SYDVKM. Between the trimmed V and J ends, which lost 7 bases and 2 bases, there was a span of 15 bases. DNA for the CDR3: TGTGCCAGCACCCGGGGCGGCAGGACCTACAATGAGCAGTTCTTC. Protein sequence: CASTRGGRTYNEQFF.

This clone was recorded once. The chain links TRBV11-2 to TRBJ1-2; TRBD1 aligns across 7 bases. CDR3 length equals 15 residues. The germline CDR1 and CDR2 sequences are SGHAT and FQNNGV. V lost 4 bases, J lost 8 bases, and 13 bases stayed unmatched. Written as DNA, the CDR3 is TGTGCCAGCAGCTCGCCGTACAGGGGACGTCAAGGCTACACCTTC. It yields the protein CASSSPYRGRQGYTF.

This chain connects TRBV6-5 to TRBJ1-3; no reliable D call. Per the germline V gene, CDR1 is MNHEY and CDR2 is SVGAGI. V dropped 0 bases and J dropped 2 bases, with 11 bases sitting between them. The length of the CDR3 is 16 residues. CDR3 protein: CASSYSDVPAGNTIYF. DNA for the CDR3: TGTGCCAGCAGTTACTCGGACGTCCCTGCTGGAAACACCATATATTTT.

The chain joins TRBV19 to TRBJ2-7; 9 bases align to TRBD2. Germline assignment: CDR1 LNHDA and CDR2 SQIVND (reference sequence). The CDR3 sequence is 14 residues long. V shed 4 bases, J shed 2 bases, and the junction held 3 bases outside the gene matches. The CDR3: CASSTSGNTYEQYF. CDR3 nucleotide sequence: TGTGCCAGTAGTACTAGCGGGAATACCTACGAGCAGTACTTC.

The chain has TRBV12-5 and TRBJ2-3, with D possibly being TRBD1 or TRBD2 (5 bases each). Trimming removed 3 bases from V and 5 bases from J, with 12 bases in between. This CDR3 has 14 amino acids. CDR1 and CDR2 (germline): LGHNT, FRNRAP. CDR3 sequence (DNA): TGTGCTAGTGGTTTCGGCAGGGACGGAGATACGCAGTATTTT. This encodes CASGFGRDGDTQYF.

The chain joins TRBV6-5 to TRBJ2-1, with 9 bases lining up with TRBD2. Germline V gene data show CDR1 as MNHEY and CDR2 as SVGAGI. The CDR3 totals 16 residues. J lost 4 bases, V lost 0 bases, and 4 bases had no gene match. CDR3 loop: CASSYSLAGSYNEQFF. In DNA form, the CDR3 reads TGTGCCAGCAGTTACTCCCTAGCGGGATCGTACAATGAGCAGTTCTTC.

This clone showed up just once. The chain is built from TRBV5-6 and TRBJ1-3; D is ambiguous. V shed 2 bases and J shed 2 bases, with 8 bases lying between them. This CDR3 is built from 14 residues. CDR1 SGHDT and CDR2 YYEEEE come from the germline V gene. DNA for the CDR3: TGTGCCAGCAGCTTTGACACGGCTGGAAACACCATATATTTT. This sequence encodes CASSFDTAGNTIYF.

The chain employs TRBV19 and TRBJ2-7, with 8 bases identical to TRBD2. The CDR3 length is 12 residues. Germline CDR1 and CDR2: LNHDA and SQIVND (reference sequence). The J segment lost 4 bases and the V segment lost 4 bases, leaving 0 bases of the junction unmatched. CDR3 in DNA: TGTGCCAGTAGTACTAGCGGGTACGAGCAGTACTTC. Its protein is CASSTSGYEQYF.

This clone is a singleton in its sample. V is TRBV9 and J is TRBJ2-5; perhaps D is TRBD1 or TRBD2 (6 bases each). Germline V gene lookup returns CDR1 SGDLS and CDR2 YYNGEE. The CDR3 has 15 residues. Trimming took 4 bases from V and 5 from J, leaving 18 bases between them. The CDR3 protein is CASSTPEGDWETQYF. DNA for the CDR3: TGTGCCAGCAGCACCCCGGAGGGGGATTGGGAGACCCAGTACTTC.

This chain joins TRBV15 and TRBJ1-5, with a possible D match to TRBD1 (5 bases). The ends were cut back, 0 bases at V and 4 bases at J, with 10 bases in the middle. The CDR3 length is 15 residues. Germline V gives CDR1 LNHNV, CDR2 YYDKDF (reference sequence). DNA of the CDR3: TGTGCCACCAGCAGAGATCAGGCAGGGAATCAGCCCCAGCATTTT. Translating gives CATSRDQAGNQPQHF.

The V call is TRBV27, the J call TRBJ1-2; no clear D gene. Germline loops: CDR1 MNHEY, CDR2 SMNVEV (reference sequence). The CDR3 is made up of 13 amino acids. Trimming cost V 5 bases and J 3 bases, with 10 bases left between them. The CDR3 nucleotides are TGTGCCAGCAGTCCATCCGGGGACTATGGCTACACCTTC. Protein product: CASSPSGDYGYTF.